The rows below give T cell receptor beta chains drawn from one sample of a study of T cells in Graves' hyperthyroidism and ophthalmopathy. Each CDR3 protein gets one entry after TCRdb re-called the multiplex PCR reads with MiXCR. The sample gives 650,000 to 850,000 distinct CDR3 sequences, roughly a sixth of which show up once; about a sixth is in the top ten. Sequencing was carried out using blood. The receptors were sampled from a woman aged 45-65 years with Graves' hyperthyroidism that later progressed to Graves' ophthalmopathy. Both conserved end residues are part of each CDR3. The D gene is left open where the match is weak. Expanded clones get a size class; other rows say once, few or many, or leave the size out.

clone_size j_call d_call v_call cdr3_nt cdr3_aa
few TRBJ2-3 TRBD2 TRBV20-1 TGCAGTGCTATAGTTCCTAGCGGGGGCACAGATACGCAGTATTTT CSAIVPSGGTDTQYF
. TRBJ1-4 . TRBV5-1 TGCGCCAGCAGCTTGGAGGGGTATAATGAAAAACTGTTTTTT CASSLEGYNEKLFF
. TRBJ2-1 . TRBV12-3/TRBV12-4 TGTGCCAGCAGAGGGGGGTATACCTACAATGAGCAGTTCTTC CASRGGYTYNEQFF
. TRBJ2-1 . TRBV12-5 TGTGCTAGTGGCGAGAGAATCGGTGAGCAGTTCTTC CASGERIGEQFF
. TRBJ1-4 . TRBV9 TGTGCCAGCAGCGTAGGAGGGATAACAACTAATGAAAAACTGTTTTTT CASSVGGITTNEKLFF
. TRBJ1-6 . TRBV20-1 TGCAGTGCGCCGCCTCAAGGTGGGAATTCACCCCTCCACTTT CSAPPQGGNSPLHF
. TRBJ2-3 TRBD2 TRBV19 TGTGCCAGTAGTATCTCTAGCGGGGGAGGCGCAGATACGCAGTATTTT CASSISSGGGADTQYF
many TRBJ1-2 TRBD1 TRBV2 TGTGCCAGCAAGGGGGGGACAGGGGGCAGCTATGGCTACACCTTC CASKGGTGGSYGYTF
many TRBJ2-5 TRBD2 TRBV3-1 TGTGCCAGCAGCCAAGATACGGGCGGGCCCCTACTAGCGGGGGAACAAGAGACCCAGTACTTC CASSQDTGGPLLAGEQETQYF
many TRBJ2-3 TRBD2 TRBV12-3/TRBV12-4 TGTGCCAGCAGTAGCGGGGTGGCTCCCGGGGGGGGCTTAGATACGCAGTATTTT CASSSGVAPGGGLDTQYF
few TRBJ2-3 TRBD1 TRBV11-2 TGTGCCAGCAGCTTTAGAGGACAGGGACATGGTACGCAGTATTTT CASSFRGQGHGTQYF
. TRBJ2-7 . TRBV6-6 TGTGCCAGCAGTTACGGAGGGTCGGGCGCATACGAGCAGTACTTC CASSYGGSGAYEQYF
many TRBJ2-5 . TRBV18 TGTGCCAGCTCACCCTCGATGGTTGAGACCCAGTACTTC CASSPSMVETQYF
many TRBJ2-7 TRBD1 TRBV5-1 TGCGCCAGCAGCTTGGGAGACAGGGCAGGCAGCGAGCAGTACTTC CASSLGDRAGSEQYF
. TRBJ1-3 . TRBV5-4 TGTGCCAGCAGCGTGGGCCCGGGATCTGGAAACACCATATATTTT CASSVGPGSGNTIYF
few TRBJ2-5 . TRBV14 TGTGCCAGCAGCCCCAATGCCCGTGGATACCAAGAGACCCAGTACTTC CASSPNARGYQETQYF
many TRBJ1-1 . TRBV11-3 TGTGCCAGCAGCTTAGGTGGGAGGGGCGAGGACACTGAAGCTTTCTTT CASSLGGRGEDTEAFF
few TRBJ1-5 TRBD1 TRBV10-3 TGTGCCATCAGACCAGGGACAGGGGGCAATCAGCCCCAGCATTTT CAIRPGTGGNQPQHF
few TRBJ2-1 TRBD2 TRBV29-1 TGCAGCGTTGAATTTAGCGGGGGGGCCCGGTCCTATGAGCAGTTCTTC CSVEFSGGARSYEQFF
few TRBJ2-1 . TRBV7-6 TGTGCCAGCAGCCTATCGGACAGTTACAATGAGCAGTTCTTC CASSLSDSYNEQFF
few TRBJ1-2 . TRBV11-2 TGTGCCAGCAGCTTAGGTCAGTTTAACTATGGCTACACCTTC CASSLGQFNYGYTF
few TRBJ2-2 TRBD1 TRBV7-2 TGTGCCAGCAGCGAAGACAGGGGGGACACCGGGGAGCTGTTTTTT CASSEDRGDTGELFF
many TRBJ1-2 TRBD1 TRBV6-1 TGTGCCAGCAGTCCCCGAGGACAGGGGATTACTAACTATGGCTACACCTTC CASSPRGQGITNYGYTF
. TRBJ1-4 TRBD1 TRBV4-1 TGCGCCAGCAACCAAGTTTATGCAGGGGGTGAAAAACTGTTTTTT CASNQVYAGGEKLFF
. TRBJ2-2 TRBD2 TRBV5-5 TGTGCCAGCAGTAAGAGCGGGGACCCGAACACCGGGGAGCTGTTTTTT CASSKSGDPNTGELFF